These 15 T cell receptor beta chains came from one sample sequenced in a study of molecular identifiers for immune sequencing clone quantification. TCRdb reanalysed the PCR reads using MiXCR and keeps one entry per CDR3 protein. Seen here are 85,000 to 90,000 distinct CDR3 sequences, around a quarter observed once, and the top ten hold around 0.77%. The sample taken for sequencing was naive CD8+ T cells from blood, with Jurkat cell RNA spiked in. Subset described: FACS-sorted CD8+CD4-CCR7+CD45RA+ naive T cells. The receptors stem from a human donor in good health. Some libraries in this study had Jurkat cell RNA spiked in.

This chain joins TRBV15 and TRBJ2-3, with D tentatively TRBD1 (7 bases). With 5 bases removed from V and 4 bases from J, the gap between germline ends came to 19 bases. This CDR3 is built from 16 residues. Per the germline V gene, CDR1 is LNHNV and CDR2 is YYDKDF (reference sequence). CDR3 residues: CATSPRGEVPADTQYF. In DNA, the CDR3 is TGTGCCACCAGCCCCAGGGGGGAGGTCCCTGCAGATACGCAGTATTTT.

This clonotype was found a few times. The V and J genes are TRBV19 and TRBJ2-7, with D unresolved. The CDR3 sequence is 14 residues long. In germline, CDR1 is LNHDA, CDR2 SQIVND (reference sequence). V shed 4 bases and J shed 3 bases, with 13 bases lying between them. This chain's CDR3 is CASSTPGSSYEQYF. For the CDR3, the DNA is TGTGCCAGTAGTACCCCGGGCAGCAGCTACGAGCAGTACTTC.

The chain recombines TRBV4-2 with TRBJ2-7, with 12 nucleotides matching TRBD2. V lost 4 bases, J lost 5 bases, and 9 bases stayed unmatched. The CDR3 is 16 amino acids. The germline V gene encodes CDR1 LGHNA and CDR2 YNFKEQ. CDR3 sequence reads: CASSRGTSGCKDEQYF. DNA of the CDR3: TGTGCCAGCAGCCGAGGGACTAGCGGGTGTAAAGACGAGCAGTACTTC.

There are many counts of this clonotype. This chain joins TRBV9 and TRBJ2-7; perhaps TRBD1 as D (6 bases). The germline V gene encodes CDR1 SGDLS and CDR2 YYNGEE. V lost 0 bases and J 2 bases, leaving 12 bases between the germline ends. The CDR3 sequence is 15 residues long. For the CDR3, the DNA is TGTGCCAGCAGCGTAGGTTTCCAGGGGACCTACGAGCAGTACTTC. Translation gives CASSVGFQGTYEQYF. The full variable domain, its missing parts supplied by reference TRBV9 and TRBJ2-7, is DSGVTQTPKHLITATGQRVTLRCSPRSGDLSVYWYQQSLDQGLQFLIQYYNGEERAKGNILERFSAQQFPDLHSELNLSSLELGDSALYFCASSVGFQGTYEQYFGPGTRLTVT.

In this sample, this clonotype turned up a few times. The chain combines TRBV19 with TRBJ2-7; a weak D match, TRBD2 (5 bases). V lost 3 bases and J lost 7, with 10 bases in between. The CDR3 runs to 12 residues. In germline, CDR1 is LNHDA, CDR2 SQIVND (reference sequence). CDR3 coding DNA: TGTGCCAGTAGTATTGGCTCGGGGGAGCAGTACTTC. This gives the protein CASSIGSGEQYF.

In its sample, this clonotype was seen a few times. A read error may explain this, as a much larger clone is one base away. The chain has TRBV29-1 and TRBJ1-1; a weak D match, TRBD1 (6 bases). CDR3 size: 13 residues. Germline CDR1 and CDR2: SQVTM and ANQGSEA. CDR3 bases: TGCAGCGTCCTACAGGGACTGGGCACTGAAGCTTCCTTT. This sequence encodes CSVLQGLGTEASF.

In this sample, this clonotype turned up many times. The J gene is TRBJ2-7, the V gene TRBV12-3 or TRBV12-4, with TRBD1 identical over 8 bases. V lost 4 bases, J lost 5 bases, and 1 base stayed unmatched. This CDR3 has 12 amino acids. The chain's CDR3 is CASSWTGHEQYF. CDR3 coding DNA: TGTGCCAGCAGTTGGACAGGGCACGAGCAGTACTTC.

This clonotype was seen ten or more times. DNA of the CDR3: TGCGCCAGCAGCCAAGACCCAGGGGACACCATATATTTT. It encodes CASSQDPGDTIYF. V and J are TRBV4-1 and TRBJ1-3; tentatively, D is TRBD1 (6 bases). The CDR3 sequence is 13 residues long. Germline CDR1 and CDR2: MGHRA and YSYEKL. Trimming removed 0 bases at V and 8 bases at J, with 8 bases between.

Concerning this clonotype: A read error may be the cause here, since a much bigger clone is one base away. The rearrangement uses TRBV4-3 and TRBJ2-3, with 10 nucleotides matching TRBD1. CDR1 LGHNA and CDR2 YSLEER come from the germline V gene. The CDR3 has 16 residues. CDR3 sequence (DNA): TGCGCCGGCAGCCAAGTGGGGACAGGGGGCACAGATACGCAGTATTTT. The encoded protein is CAGSQVGTGGTDTQYF.

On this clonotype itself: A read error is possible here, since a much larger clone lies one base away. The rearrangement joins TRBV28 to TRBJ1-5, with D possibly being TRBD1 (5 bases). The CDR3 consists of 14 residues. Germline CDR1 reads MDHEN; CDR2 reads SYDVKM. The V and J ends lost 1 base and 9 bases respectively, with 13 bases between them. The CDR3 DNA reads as TGTGCCAGCAGTTTATCCAGGGCTGGTCTGCCCCAGCATTTT. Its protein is CASSLSRAGLPQHF.

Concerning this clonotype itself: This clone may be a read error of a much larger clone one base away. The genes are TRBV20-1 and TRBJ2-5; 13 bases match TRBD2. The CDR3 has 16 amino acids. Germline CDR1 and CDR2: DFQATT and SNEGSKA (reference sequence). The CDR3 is CSAYRLAGGYQETRYF. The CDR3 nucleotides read TGCAGTGCTTACCGACTAGCGGGGGGCTACCAAGAGACCCGGTACTTC.

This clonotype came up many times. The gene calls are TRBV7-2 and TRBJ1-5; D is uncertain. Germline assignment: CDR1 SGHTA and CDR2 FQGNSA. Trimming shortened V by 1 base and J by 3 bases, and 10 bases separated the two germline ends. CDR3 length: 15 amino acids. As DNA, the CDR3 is TGTGCCAGCAGCTTAGATGCGGCTTCCAATCAGCCCCAGCATTTT. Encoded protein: CASSLDAASNQPQHF.

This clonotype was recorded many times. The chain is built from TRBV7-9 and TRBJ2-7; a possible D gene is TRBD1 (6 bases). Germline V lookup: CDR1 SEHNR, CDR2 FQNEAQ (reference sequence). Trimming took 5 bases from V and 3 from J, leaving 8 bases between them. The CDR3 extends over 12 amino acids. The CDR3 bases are TGTGCCAGCAGCCTCAGGGGCTACGAGCAGTACTTC. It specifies CASSLRGYEQYF.

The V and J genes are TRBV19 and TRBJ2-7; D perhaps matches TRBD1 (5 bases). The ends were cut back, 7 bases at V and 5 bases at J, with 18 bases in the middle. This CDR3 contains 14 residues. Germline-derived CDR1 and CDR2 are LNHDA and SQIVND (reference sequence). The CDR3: CASKVAVGQDEQYF. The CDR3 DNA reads TGTGCCAGTAAAGTGGCCGTGGGGCAGGACGAGCAGTACTTC.

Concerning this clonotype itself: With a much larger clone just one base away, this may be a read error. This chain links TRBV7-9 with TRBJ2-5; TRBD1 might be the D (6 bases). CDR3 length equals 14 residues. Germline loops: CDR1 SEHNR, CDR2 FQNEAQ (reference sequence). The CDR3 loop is CATQQGWRGEPQYF. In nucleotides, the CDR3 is TGTGCCACACAACAGGGCTGGAGAGGAGAGCCCCAGTACTTC.